This paragraph reports one T cell receptor (beta chain). This sample was included in a study of control samples from healthy donors and cancer patients. Data came from immunoSEQ multiplex PCR; TCRdb stores just in-frame clones and leaves some out. The sample yields about 250,000 clones, around 80% seen once. The germline gives CDR1 SGHNT, CDR2 YENEEA. The ends lost 5 bases at V and 6 bases at J; junction bases unmatched: 6. This CDR3 is 14 amino acids long. The V call is TRBV11-3, the J call TRBJ2-3; TRBD2 agrees at 9 bases. The sequenced sample was PBMCs. This TCR was sampled from a woman aged 60-75 years with lung cancer. The CDR3, as DNA: TGTGCCAGCAGCCCAGCGGGAGGTTCGGATACGCAGTATTTT. It codes for CASSPAGGSDTQYF.